This TCR beta chain was identified in a study of blood T cell repertoires in COVID-19. Individuals drawn from 24 US areas were roughly 18 to 89 years old. Researchers sorted participants into cohorts using their self-reported clinical history. V gave up 10 bases and J gave up 0 bases, with 12 bases separating them. Per germline, CDR1 MDHEN and CDR2 SYDVKM. The CDR3 length is 14 residues. Authors' data handling: How many nucleated cells were present was estimated from reference gene primer amplification. The method was immunoSEQ multiplex PCR; TCRdb's version includes in-frame clones alone and lacks a portion of them. V and J calls and clone size are copied from that table; D and trimming were computed from the DNA. The sample shows fewer than 300,000 clones, over 75% of them seen only once.

J is TRBJ2-2 and V is TRBV28, with D maybe TRBD1 (5 bases). The TCR sequence derives from a woman aged 25 to 45 who had recovered from COVID-19. Sequenced: PBMCs or T cells enriched from blood (not recorded which). The CDR3 DNA follows: TGTGCCATTTTGGACAACGCGAACACCGGGGAGCTGTTTTTT. This gives the protein CAILDNANTGELFF. The whole variable domain, filled in from reference TRBV28 and TRBJ2-2, reads DVKVTQSSRYLVKRTGEKVFLECVQDMDHENMFWYRQDPGLGLRLIYFSYDVKMKEKGDIPEGYSVSREKKERFSLILESASTNQTSMYLCAILDNANTGELFFGEGSRLTVL.